Listed below are T cell receptor beta chains from one sample, sequenced in a study of T cells in Graves' hyperthyroidism and ophthalmopathy. TCRdb independently ran MiXCR on the multiplex PCR reads; one entry per CDR3 protein. Here the sample spans 370,000 or so distinct CDR3 sequences, 15% to 19% being singletons. Sequences were obtained from blood. These receptors were taken from a young woman with Graves' hyperthyroidism that later progressed to Graves' ophthalmopathy. The CDR3 runs from the conserved cysteine through the conserved F or W. The order of the fields is V gene, J gene, clone size, D gene, CDR3 protein, CDR3 DNA. The D gene is left open where the match is weak. Clone size is stated in some rows and not others, as once, few, many or a class when expanded.

v_gene: TRBV19; j_gene: TRBJ2-6; abundance: few; d_gene: TRBD2; CDR3aa: CRKVAGDPSGANVLTF; CDR3nt: TGCCGGAAGGTCGCGGGAGACCCCTCTGGGGCCAACGTCCTGACTTTC
v_gene: TRBV20-1; j_gene: TRBJ2-1; abundance: .; d_gene: .; CDR3aa: CSASTNKQFF; CDR3nt: TGCAGTGCTAGTACCAATAAGCAGTTCTTC
v_gene: TRBV2; j_gene: TRBJ2-7; abundance: many; d_gene: .; CDR3aa: CASSGNEQYF; CDR3nt: TGTGCCAGCAGTGGAAACGAGCAGTACTTC
v_gene: TRBV28; j_gene: TRBJ2-5; abundance: many; d_gene: TRBD1; CDR3aa: CASRATGGLETQYF; CDR3nt: TGTGCCAGCAGAGCTACAGGGGGCCTAGAGACCCAGTACTTC
v_gene: TRBV28; j_gene: TRBJ2-7; abundance: many; d_gene: TRBD2; CDR3aa: CASSVRGAGGSFLQYF; CDR3nt: TGTGCCAGCAGTGTCAGGGGTGCGGGAGGGAGTTTCTTGCAGTACTTC
v_gene: TRBV28; j_gene: TRBJ2-1; abundance: many; d_gene: .; CDR3aa: CASDRWGIYNEQFF; CDR3nt: TGTGCCAGCGACCGATGGGGGATCTACAATGAGCAGTTCTTC
v_gene: TRBV9; j_gene: TRBJ2-1; abundance: few; d_gene: TRBD2; CDR3aa: CASSEGLAGGGYNEQFF; CDR3nt: TGTGCCAGCAGCGAGGGACTAGCGGGAGGGGGATACAATGAGCAGTTCTTC
v_gene: TRBV6-5; j_gene: TRBJ1-5; abundance: .; d_gene: .; CDR3aa: CASSPDRMVEPQHF; CDR3nt: TGTGCCAGCAGCCCCGACAGAATGGTAGAGCCCCAGCATTTT
v_gene: TRBV28; j_gene: TRBJ1-1; abundance: many; d_gene: .; CDR3aa: CASSLSGAAEAFF; CDR3nt: TGTGCCAGCAGTTTGTCAGGGGCCGCTGAAGCTTTCTTT
v_gene: TRBV7-8; j_gene: TRBJ2-7; abundance: .; d_gene: .; CDR3aa: CASSYEGGPTYEQYF; CDR3nt: TGTGCCAGCAGCTATGAGGGGGGCCCCACCTACGAGCAGTACTTC
v_gene: TRBV14; j_gene: TRBJ1-4; abundance: .; d_gene: .; CDR3aa: CASSELKTRRQGNEKLFF; CDR3nt: TGTGCCAGCAGCGAATTAAAGACCCGGAGGCAGGGGAATGAAAAACTGTTTTTT
v_gene: TRBV3-1; j_gene: TRBJ2-6; abundance: .; d_gene: .; CDR3aa: CASSQVAELGANVLTF; CDR3nt: TGTGCCAGCAGCCAAGTTGCGGAACTTGGGGCCAACGTCCTGACTTTC